The rows below give T cell receptor beta chains drawn from one sample of a study of blood T cells in healthy people across ages. TCRdb re-derived calls from the 5' RACE reads in MiXCR, one entry per CDR3 protein. The profile shows 1.5 million to 2 million distinct CDR3 sequences, roughly 27% of them singletons. The sample taken for sequencing was blood. These receptors originate from a woman between 25 and 40 years old in good health. CDR3s include the opening cysteine and the closing phenylalanine or tryptophan. A D gene is named only where the DNA matches it firmly. Expanded clones get a size class; other rows say once, few or many, or leave the size out.

TRBJ1-1,TRBV6-6,-,-,CASLKTVMNTEAFF,TGTGCCAGCCTAAAGACAGTCATGAACACTGAAGCTTTCTTT
TRBJ1-3,TRBV12-3/TRBV12-4,TRBD1,-,CASSLSGGPGNTIYF,TGTGCCAGCAGTTTGTCAGGGGGTCCCGGAAACACCATATATTTT
TRBJ2-5,TRBV19,-,-,CASSFGRLEETQYF,TGTGCCAGTAGCTTCGGTCGTTTGGAGGAGACCCAGTACTTC
TRBJ1-2,TRBV29-1,-,few,CSAGEEIYGYTF,TGCAGCGCAGGGGAAGAAATCTATGGCTACACCTTC
TRBJ2-7,TRBV7-2,TRBD1,few,CVSSHTQGAESYEQYF,TGTGTCAGCAGCCATACGCAGGGGGCGGAATCCTACGAGCAGTACTTC
TRBJ2-6,TRBV18,-,many,CASSPPSGANVLTF,TGTGCCAGCAGCCCCCCGAGTGGGGCCAACGTCCTGACTTTC
TRBJ2-3,TRBV20-1,-,many,CSARDTLFSGSTDTQYF,TGCAGTGCTAGAGATACCCTGTTTAGCGGAAGCACAGATACGCAGTATTTT
TRBJ2-5,TRBV5-1,-,once,CASLLGETRYF,TGCGCCAGTCTTTTAGGGGAGACCCGGTACTTC
TRBJ2-3,TRBV11-2,TRBD2,-,CASSFPSGRDLRSTDTQYF,TGTGCCAGCAGCTTTCCTAGCGGGAGAGACCTTCGGAGCACAGATACGCAGTATTTT
TRBJ2-5,TRBV7-8,TRBD2,-,CASSSRPGLGQETQYF,TGTGCCAGCAGCTCGCGGCCGGGACTAGGCCAAGAGACCCAGTACTTC
TRBJ2-3,TRBV4-3,-,few,CASSQETGTSQITQYF,TGCGCCAGCAGCCAAGAAACCGGAACTTCACAGATAACGCAGTATTTT
TRBJ2-1,TRBV19,TRBD2,once,CASSIDQGRLADNEQFF,TGTGCCAGTAGTATAGATCAGGGTCGACTAGCCGACAATGAGCAGTTCTTC
TRBJ2-7,TRBV3-1,TRBD2,few,CASSQVRLAAVNEQYF,TGTGCCAGCAGCCAAGTGAGACTAGCGGCCGTGAACGAGCAGTACTTC
TRBJ1-1,TRBV20-1,TRBD1,-,CSATYGTGCFF,TGCAGTGCCACGTACGGGACAGGGTGTTTCTTT
TRBJ2-7,TRBV7-2,TRBD1,many,CASGTGQAYEQYF,TGTGCCAGCGGGACAGGACAGGCCTACGAGCAGTACTTC
TRBJ2-1,TRBV5-1,-,few,CASSFNPGRPEQFF,TGCGCCAGCAGCTTCAACCCCGGACGGCCTGAGCAGTTCTTC
TRBJ2-5,TRBV13,TRBD2,-,CASGYSGKPYERYF,TGTGCCAGCGGGTATAGCGGGAAACCCTACGAGCGGTACTTC
TRBJ1-2,TRBV20-1,TRBD1,-,CSAAGTGARDYGYTF,TGCAGTGCGGCCGGGACAGGGGCCCGAGACTATGGCTACACCTTC
TRBJ2-3,TRBV7-9,-,few,CASSLARVVSTDTQYF,TGTGCCAGCAGCTTAGCGCGGGTGGTTAGCACAGATACGCAGTATTTT
TRBJ2-4,TRBV5-6,-,-,CASSPTGQLAKNIQYF,TGTGCCAGCAGCCCGACAGGACAATTAGCCAAAAACATTCAGTACTTC
TRBJ2-3,TRBV7-6,-,few,CASSLEASASTDTQYF,TGTGCCAGCAGCTTAGAAGCTAGCGCCAGCACAGATACGCAGTATTTT
TRBJ2-1,TRBV20-1,TRBD2,many,CSARRGGAWNEQFF,TGCAGTGCTAGACGGGGAGGGGCGTGGAATGAGCAGTTCTTC
TRBJ2-3,TRBV4-2,-,many,CASSQPRESTQYF,TGTGCCAGCAGCCAACCCCGGGAAAGTACGCAGTATTTT
TRBJ2-3,TRBV30,TRBD2,few,CAWSLTSGIRDTQYF,TGTGCCTGGAGCCTGACTAGCGGGATTCGAGATACGCAGTATTTT
TRBJ2-1,TRBV7-9,TRBD2,-,CAGGGIAGYNEQFF,TGTGCCGGCGGGGGGATAGCGGGATACAATGAGCAGTTCTTC
TRBJ1-6,TRBV12-3/TRBV12-4,-,few,CASSRQVGNSPLHF,TGTGCCAGCAGCCGTCAGGTCGGTAATTCACCCCTCCACTTT
TRBJ2-4,TRBV14,-,-,CASSPSRGKGIQYF,TGTGCCAGCAGCCCCTCTAGGGGAAAAGGCATTCAGTACTTC
TRBJ2-5,TRBV7-2,-,-,CASSLSSGGSYYTQYF,TGTGCCAGCAGCTTAAGTTCCGGCGGGTCGTACTACACCCAGTACTTC
TRBJ2-1,TRBV15,-,many,CATSVGTPYNEQFF,TGTGCCACCAGCGTCGGGACGCCGTACAATGAGCAGTTCTTC
TRBJ2-1,TRBV7-3,-,-,CASSLRTAPANEQFF,TGTGCCAGCAGCCTAAGGACAGCCCCGGCCAATGAGCAGTTCTTC
TRBJ2-3,TRBV7-9,TRBD2,-,CASSYMGLAGRVDTQYF,TGTGCCAGCAGCTACATGGGACTAGCGGGAAGGGTAGATACGCAGTATTTT
TRBJ2-4,TRBV27,TRBD1,few,CASSQDRGGNIQYF,TGTGCCAGCAGTCAGGACAGGGGTGGAAACATTCAGTACTTC
TRBJ2-7,TRBV7-2,TRBD2,few,CASRPTLAGVYEQYF,TGTGCCAGCAGACCTACCCTAGCGGGAGTCTACGAGCAGTACTTC
TRBJ2-7,TRBV6-2/TRBV6-3,TRBD1,many,CASSYSDRTYEQYF,TGTGCCAGCAGTTACTCGGACAGGACCTACGAGCAGTACTTC
TRBJ1-4,TRBV4-1,-,many,CASSQEPVDEKLFF,TGCGCCAGCAGCCAAGAACCTGTTGACGAAAAACTGTTTTTT
TRBJ2-4,TRBV20-1,TRBD2,-,CSARRGTSGRAVEQYF,TGCAGTGCTAGGCGCGGGACTAGCGGGAGGGCCGTTGAGCAGTACTTC
TRBJ2-1,TRBV9,TRBD1,-,CASSVGPGGRDNEQFF,TGTGCCAGCAGCGTCGGACCAGGGGGCCGTGACAATGAGCAGTTCTTC
TRBJ2-7,TRBV20-1,-,many,CSAREVGEHEQYF,TGCAGTGCTAGAGAGGTGGGAGAGCACGAGCAGTACTTC
TRBJ1-5,TRBV20-1,-,few,CSASPPGNLNNQPQHF,TGCAGTGCTAGTCCTCCAGGGAACCTAAACAATCAGCCCCAGCATTTT
TRBJ2-2,TRBV28,-,-,CASNWEANTGELFF,TGTGCCAGCAACTGGGAGGCGAACACCGGGGAGCTGTTTTTT
TRBJ2-7,TRBV12-3/TRBV12-4,-,many,CASRPRGSYEQYF,TGTGCCAGCAGACCCCGGGGGTCCTACGAGCAGTACTTC
TRBJ1-2,TRBV20-1,-,-,CSAYNGLNYGYTF,TGCAGTGCCTACAACGGACTTAACTATGGCTACACCTTC
TRBJ2-1,TRBV12-5,TRBD2,-,CASGWLADYNEQFF,TGTGCTAGTGGTTGGCTAGCGGACTACAATGAGCAGTTCTTC
TRBJ2-3,TRBV5-1,-,-,CASSFGPVSTDTQYF,TGCGCCAGCAGCTTTGGACCCGTCTCCACAGATACGCAGTATTTT
TRBJ2-3,TRBV7-2,-,few,CASILEGFSDTQYF,TGTGCCAGCATCTTAGAGGGATTTTCAGATACGCAGTATTTT
TRBJ2-3,TRBV5-5,-,-,CASSLPVDTQYF,TGTGCCAGCAGCTTACCCGTTGATACGCAGTATTTT
TRBJ2-6,TRBV7-3,-,once,CASSLSVGIGTGVNVLTF,TGTGCCAGCAGCTTAAGCGTGGGAATCGGGACTGGGGTCAACGTCCTGACTTTC
TRBJ2-1,TRBV20-1,-,many,CSAREGWRVSYNEQFF,TGCAGTGCTAGAGAGGGCTGGCGCGTCTCCTACAATGAGCAGTTCTTC
TRBJ1-2,TRBV5-5,TRBD1,few,CASSLMTGLGNYGYTF,TGTGCCAGCAGTCTTATGACAGGGCTGGGTAACTATGGCTACACCTTC
TRBJ1-6,TRBV6-2/TRBV6-3,TRBD1,-,CASSPQGAMGNSPLHF,TGTGCCAGCAGCCCTCAGGGGGCAATGGGGAATTCACCCCTCCACTTT
TRBJ1-5,TRBV6-1,-,-,CASSEPGSPGQPQHF,TGTGCCAGCAGTGAACCCGGATCTCCTGGGCAGCCCCAGCATTTT
TRBJ2-3,TRBV12-3/TRBV12-4,-,-,CASSKASATLKFPDTQYF,TGTGCCAGCAGTAAGGCTAGCGCTACTCTGAAGTTTCCAGATACGCAGTATTTT